Below, one T cell receptor beta chain is given with its context. Trimming shortened V by 9 bases and J by 3 bases, and 15 bases separated the two germline ends. The CDR3 has 14 residues. Germline CDR1 is MNHEY and CDR2 is SVGAGI. The protocol was immunoSEQ multiplex PCR, while the TCRdb copy is restricted to in-frame clones and leaves out a portion. The data hold 270,000 or so clones, with about nine tenths observed a single time. Adults between about 18 and 89 years of age took part from under 30 US areas. Participants had their cohort set by participant-reported clinical history. These data come from a study of blood T cell repertoires in COVID-19. Study background: In each case, the material was cDNA or gDNA derived from T cells, B-cell-depleted T cells, or PBMCs.

The sample consisted of PBMCs or T cells enriched from blood (not recorded which). This TCR was recovered from a middle-aged woman with acute COVID-19. The chain carries TRBV6-5 and TRBJ1-5; D possibly corresponds to TRBD1 (6 bases). CDR3 region: CASTTGWNNQPQHF. In DNA form, the CDR3 reads TGTGCCAGTACTACAGGGTGGAACAATCAGCCCCAGCATTTT.